A single sample gave rise to the 2 T cell receptor beta chains below, sequenced in a study of blood T cell repertoires in COVID-19. Clones were sequenced by immunoSEQ multiplex PCR, and TCRdb holds only the in-frame ones, with some missing. The table includes about 210,000 clones, almost 85% detected once. The source material was peripheral blood. These receptors were collected from a woman between 50 and 59 years old with active or convalescent COVID-19.

V gene TRBV2 combines with J gene TRBJ1-3, with 11 bases matching TRBD1. With V trimmed by 6 bases and J by 4 bases, 8 bases remained unmatched. The CDR3 length is 16 residues. Looked up from germline, CDR1 is SNHLY and CDR2 is FYNNEI. The CDR3 spells CASSVTDRGLGNTIYF. DNA for the CDR3: TGTGCCAGCAGCGTTACGGACAGGGGGCTGGGAAACACCATATATTTT.

This clone has a single count. The chain has TRBV11-2 and TRBJ1-5; 7 bases are shared with TRBD1. Per germline, CDR1 SGHAT and CDR2 FQNNGV. Losses at the gene ends were 6 bases for V and 9 bases for J; bases not matched to a gene: 8. The CDR3 extends over 13 amino acids. The CDR3 is CASRRTGGGPQHF. Written as DNA, the CDR3 is TGTGCCAGCAGAAGGACAGGAGGGGGGCCCCAGCATTTT.